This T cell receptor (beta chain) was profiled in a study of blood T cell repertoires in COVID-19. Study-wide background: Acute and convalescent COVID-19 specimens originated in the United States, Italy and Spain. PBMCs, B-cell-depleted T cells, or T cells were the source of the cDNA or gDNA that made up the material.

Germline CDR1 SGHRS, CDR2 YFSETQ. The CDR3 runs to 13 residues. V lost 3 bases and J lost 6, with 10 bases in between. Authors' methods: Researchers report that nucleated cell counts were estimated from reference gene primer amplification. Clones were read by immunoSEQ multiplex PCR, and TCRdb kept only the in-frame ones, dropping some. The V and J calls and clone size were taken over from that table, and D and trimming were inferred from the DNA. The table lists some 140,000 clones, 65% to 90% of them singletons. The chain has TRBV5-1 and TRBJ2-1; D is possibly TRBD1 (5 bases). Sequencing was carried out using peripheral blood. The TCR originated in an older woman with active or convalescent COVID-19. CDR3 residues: CASSSQGPNEQFF. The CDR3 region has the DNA TGCGCCAGCAGCTCGCAGGGCCCCAATGAGCAGTTCTTC.